This T cell receptor beta chain originates from a study of blood T cell repertoires in COVID-19. Cohort assignment relied on participant-reported clinical history. The germline gives CDR1 MNHEY, CDR2 SMNVEV (reference sequence). Trimming removed 4 bases from V and 2 bases from J; junction bases left unmatched: 6. This CDR3 is built from 15 residues. The table lists this clone with a few counts. Using immunoSEQ multiplex PCR, the repertoire was profiled, and TCRdb retains in-frame clones only, with some absent. The profile shows 150,000 to 200,000 clones, around nine tenths of them singletons. This receptor was identified in a woman aged 18-30 years who had recovered from COVID-19. The genes are TRBV27 and TRBJ2-3; 7 bases agree with TRBD2. Sample: PBMCs or T cells enriched from blood (not recorded which). This chain's CDR3 is CASSSELANTDTQYF. The CDR3 DNA sequence: TGTGCCAGCAGTTCCGAACTAGCGAACACAGATACGCAGTATTTT.